Listed here are 22 T cell receptor beta chains from one sample, sequenced in a study of tumor-infiltrating lymphocytes in primary liver carcinoma (TCRdb year 2017). Sequencer: Illumina HiSeq 2500. A constant-region primer and ProtoScript II reverse transcriptase were used to reverse-transcribe TCRbeta-specific cDNA from approximately 450 ng total RNA. Construction of the TCRbeta libraries relied on three nested rounds of multiplex PCR, following a slightly modified ARM-PCR procedure. Multiplex TRBV1-TRBV30 forward primers and a Cbeta reverse primer were used in the first two PCR rounds, each of which was run for around 10 cycles. TCRdb reprocessed the public reads (quality trimming at Q25 with fastp, clone calling with MiXCR) and kept in-frame beta chains. A single entry per CDR3 protein holds the most common genes and DNA from its merged rows. The sample records tens of thousands of distinct CDR3 sequences, 55% to 75% of which are singletons. The ten most abundant clones make up around a quarter of the sample.

Without any cell sorting, total RNA and DNA were co-extracted from about 20-30 mg of bulk tissue using the AllPrep DNA/RNA mini kit. Specimen: liver tumor tissue from sampling region 4. The cell subset or site label, read with the paper, signifies: tumor region T4, right-lateral pole. The receptors here all came from a man aged 40-55 years with primary liver carcinoma and hepatitis B virus infection.

Turning to this clonotype: Since no conserved phenylalanine or tryptophan closes the CDR3, a read error is the likely cause. The chain joins TRBV4-1 to TRBJ2-1; D remains unclear. The CDR3 spans 13 residues. CDR1 and CDR2 (germline): MGHRA, YSYEKL. Trimming pared 5 bases from V and 10 bases from J, leaving 15 bases between. The CDR3 nucleotides are TGCGCCAGCAGCTCCTCCCCCGGATCGGAGCAGTTCCTC. Encoded protein: CASSSSPGSEQFL.

Concerning this clonotype: The conserved closing phenylalanine or tryptophan is absent in this CDR3, likely reflecting a read error. The chain employs TRBV11-2 and TRBJ2-5; the D gene is possibly TRBD1 (6 bases). The CDR3 contains 17 residues. Trimming cost V 1 base and J 4 bases, with 19 bases left between them. Germline V gene sequence: CDR1 SGHAT, CDR2 FQNNGV. The CDR3 DNA is TGTGCCAGCAGCTTAGTCAATGGGGGCAGTCGGCGAGAGACCCAGTACTAC. The encoded protein is CASSLVNGGSRRETQYY.

On this clonotype itself: A junction end diverges from the germline sequence, so it may reflect a read error. The V and J genes are TRBV11-2 and TRBJ2-2, with a possible D match to TRBD2 (6 bases). The CDR3 has 16 amino acids. Germline loops: CDR1 SGHAT, CDR2 FQNNGV. The CDR3 DNA is TGTGGCAGCAGCTTAGCGGCGGCTGGGAACACCGGGGAGCTGTTTTTT. Translating gives CGSSLAAAGNTGELFF.

About this clonotype itself: It is likely a read error, because the conserved phenylalanine at the end of the CDR3 is missing. The CDR3 nucleotides are TGTGTCTGCAGCTTCGAGGGACATCGCTCCTACAATGAGCAGTTCTAC. Protein: CVCSFEGHRSYNEQFY. The J gene is TRBJ2-1, the V gene TRBV11-1; possible D gene TRBD1, 6 bases. The CDR3 consists of 16 residues. The germline V gene encodes CDR1 SGHAT and CDR2 FQDESV (reference sequence).

This clonotype was picked up many times. This may be a read error: a much more frequent sequence differs by one nucleotide. The rearrangement uses TRBV7-9 and TRBJ1-1; D gene unclear. Germline CDR1 is SEHNR and CDR2 is FQNEAQ (reference sequence). The CDR3 is 15 residues long. V was trimmed by 1 base and J by 4 bases, leaving 13 bases between them. The CDR3, as DNA: TGTGCCAGCAGCTTAGTTACGGGTATGAGCACTGAAGCTTTCTTT. This sequence encodes CASSLVTGMSTEAFF.

The V call is TRBV11-2, the J call TRBJ2-3; D gene ambiguous. Matching the DNA end better, TRBJ1-5 makes the J call doubtful. CDR3 length: 14 residues. Looked up from germline, CDR1 is SGHAT and CDR2 is FQNNGV. The CDR3 spells CAGRPREPADTQHF. DNA for the CDR3: TGTGCTGGAAGGCCACGGGAGCCCGCAGATACGCAGCATTTT.

This clonotype was detected a few times. A single base separates this from a much larger clone, so it may be a read error. This chain uses TRBV6-6 with TRBJ2-7; D remains unclear. V lost 0 bases, J lost 1 base, and 10 bases lay in between. The CDR3 is made up of 15 amino acids. In germline, CDR1 is MNHNY, CDR2 SVGAGI (reference sequence). The CDR3 DNA reads as TGTGCCAGCAGTTACTCGGATCCCAGGTCCTACGAGCAGTACTTC. It yields the protein CASSYSDPRSYEQYF.

With respect to this clonotype: At one end the junction does not follow the germline gene, possibly because of a read error. CDR3 nucleotides: TGTGCCAGCAGCTTAGTTGCGCTAGCGGGAACCGGGGAGCAGTTATTT. Protein: CASSLVALAGTGEQLF. This chain joins TRBV11-2 and TRBJ2-2; 9 bases line up with TRBD2. CDR3 size: 16 residues. CDR1 and CDR2 from the germline V gene are SGHAT and FQNNGV.

This clonotype was seen just once. This may be a read error: a much more frequent sequence differs by one nucleotide. No conserved phenylalanine or tryptophan is present at the end of the CDR3, so a read error is the likely explanation. The chain recombines TRBV28 with TRBJ1-5; no reliable D call. This CDR3 has 15 residues. Trimming cost V 2 bases and J 0 bases, with 8 bases left between them. Germline CDR1 reads MDHEN; CDR2 reads SYDVKM. CDR3 nucleotide sequence: TGTGCCAGCAGTTTACCGGGTACTAGCAATCAGCCCCAGCATTTA. Translation: CASSLPGTSNQPQHL.

Note on this clonotype: The final CDR3 position lacks the conserved phenylalanine or tryptophan, pointing to a likely read error. J is TRBJ2-2 and V is TRBV12-3 or TRBV12-4; tentatively, D is TRBD2 (6 bases). With 6 bases removed from V and 4 bases from J, the gap between germline ends came to 15 bases. CDR3 length: 15 amino acids. CDR3 DNA sequence: TGTGCCAGCAGCGTCGGGGGAGCGGGCACCGGGGAGCTGTTTACT. As protein: CASSVGGAGTGELFT.

Ten or more counts support this clonotype. The rearrangement uses TRBV6-1 and TRBJ2-5; maybe TRBD2 (6 bases). Trimming took off 6 bases at V and 1 base at J, with 21 bases between the two ends. The CDR3 has 17 residues. Germline CDR1 MNHNS, CDR2 SASEGT. The DNA of the CDR3 is TGTGCCAGCAGCGCTAGCACGGGGGTAAACCGCCAAGAGACCCAGTACTTC. This translates into CASSASTGVNRQETQYF.

This clonotype was recorded once. Germline is not matched at one junction end, which may reflect a read error. J is TRBJ1-6 and V is TRBV12-3 or TRBV12-4; possible D gene TRBD1, 5 bases. The CDR3 has 14 residues. The CDR3 loop is CANSLRGYNSPPHF. The DNA for the CDR3 is TGTGCCAACAGTTTGCGGGGCTATAATTCACCCCCCCACTTT.

Concerning this clonotype itself: This may come from a read error, since a much larger clone is one base off. CDR3 nucleotide sequence: TGTGCCGGCAGACCAACAGGGCCTGAAAAACTGTTTTTT. Residues: CAGRPTGPEKLFF. V and J are TRBV28 and TRBJ1-4, with D perhaps TRBD1 (6 bases). The germline CDR1 and CDR2 sequences are MDHEN and SYDVKM. The length of the CDR3 is 13 residues.

Details on this clonotype: Without the conserved terminal phenylalanine or tryptophan, this CDR3 likely stems from a read error. The gene calls are TRBV28 and TRBJ2-5, with 9 positions matching TRBD2. Germline V CDR1 and CDR2: MDHEN, SYDVKM. This CDR3 is built from 15 residues. The CDR3 bases are TGTGCCTGCAGTTTAAACTGGCGGGGGGGAGAGACCCAGTACCTC. Residues: CACSLNWRGGETQYL.

Of note for this clonotype: A read error is possible here, since a much larger clone lies one base away. The rearrangement uses TRBV5-4 and TRBJ2-3; no clear D. CDR3 length: 15 amino acids. Germline V lookup: CDR1 SGHNT, CDR2 YYREEE (reference sequence). The CDR3 here is CASSLALVGTDRQYF. Written as DNA, the CDR3 is TGTGCCAGCAGCTTGGCGCTGGTAGGCACAGATAGGCAGTATTTT.

The chain recombines TRBV14 with TRBJ2-7; D might be TRBD1 (5 bases). V gave up 2 bases and J gave up 7 bases, with 12 bases separating them. Germline CDR1 is SGHDN and CDR2 is FVKESK. The CDR3 covers 13 residues. The CDR3 protein is CASSQQTVREQYF. DNA for the CDR3: TGTGCCAGCAGCCAACAGACAGTGAGGGAGCAGTACTTC.

On this clonotype: At one boundary the junction diverges from the germline segment, which might be a read error. V and J are TRBV2 and TRBJ2-1; D remains ambiguous. Germline loops: CDR1 SNHLY, CDR2 FYNNEI. This CDR3 is built from 13 residues. CDR3 DNA sequence: TGTGTCAGCAGTGTAGGAGAGTTAGGGGAGCAGTTCTTC. Its protein is CVSSVGELGEQFF. The full variable domain, with the rest looked up from reference TRBV2 and TRBJ2-1, is EPEVTQTPSHQVTQMGQEVILRCVPISNHLYFYWYRQILGQKVEFLVSFYNNEISEKSEIFDDQFSVERPDGSNFTLKIRSTKLEDSAMYFCVSSVGELGEQFFGPGTRLTVL.

Turning to this clonotype: At one end the junction does not follow the germline gene, possibly because of a read error. The chain recombines TRBV6-1 with TRBJ1-6, with TRBD1 matching over 7 bases. The CDR3 extends over 14 amino acids. The V gene's germline CDR1 is MNHNS and CDR2 SASEGT. As DNA, the CDR3 is TGTCCCAGCAGTGAACTAGAAGGGGGCTCACCCCTCCACTTT. It translates to CPSSELEGGSPLHF.

With regard to this clonotype: Because the CDR3 is missing its conserved closing phenylalanine or tryptophan, this is likely a read error. The limits of the CDR3 on the DNA are not certain, so only TCRdb's listed CDR3 is given. V gene TRBV11-1 combines with J gene TRBJ2-7. The CDR3 comprises 15 residues, both ends counted. CDR1 and CDR2 (germline): SGHAT, FQDESV (reference sequence). CDR3 region: CASSLESSVSYEQQL.

This clonotype was found many times. This chain links TRBV10-3 with TRBJ2-5, with D perhaps matching TRBD1 (5 bases). CDR1 ENHRY and CDR2 SYGVKD come from the germline V gene. The CDR3 runs to 13 residues. The germline V and J ends were trimmed by 8 bases and 7 bases, with 17 bases remaining between them. DNA for the CDR3: TGTGCCATCTCCAGACAGCACGATGGGACCCAGTACTTC. Protein: CAISRQHDGTQYF.

Of note for this clonotype: The junction does not match germline at one end; this may be a read error. The genes are TRBV4-1 and TRBJ2-1; possibly TRBD2 for D (7 bases). Per the germline V gene, CDR1 is MGHRA and CDR2 is YSYEKL. The CDR3 has 15 amino acids. CDR3 loop: CAGSRLIGGQGEHFF. CDR3 in DNA: TGCGCCGGCAGCCGACTCATCGGGGGGCAGGGTGAGCACTTCTTC.

The chain recombines TRBV24-1 with TRBJ2-1; TRBD1 agrees at 8 bases. This CDR3 is built from 17 residues. Germline CDR1 and CDR2: KGHDR and SFDVKD. Trimming removed 0 bases from V and 7 bases from J; junction bases left unmatched: 10. CDR3 region: CATSDLPGQGARNEQFF. The DNA for the CDR3 is TGTGCCACCAGTGATTTGCCTGGGCAGGGGGCGCGGAATGAGCAGTTCTTC.